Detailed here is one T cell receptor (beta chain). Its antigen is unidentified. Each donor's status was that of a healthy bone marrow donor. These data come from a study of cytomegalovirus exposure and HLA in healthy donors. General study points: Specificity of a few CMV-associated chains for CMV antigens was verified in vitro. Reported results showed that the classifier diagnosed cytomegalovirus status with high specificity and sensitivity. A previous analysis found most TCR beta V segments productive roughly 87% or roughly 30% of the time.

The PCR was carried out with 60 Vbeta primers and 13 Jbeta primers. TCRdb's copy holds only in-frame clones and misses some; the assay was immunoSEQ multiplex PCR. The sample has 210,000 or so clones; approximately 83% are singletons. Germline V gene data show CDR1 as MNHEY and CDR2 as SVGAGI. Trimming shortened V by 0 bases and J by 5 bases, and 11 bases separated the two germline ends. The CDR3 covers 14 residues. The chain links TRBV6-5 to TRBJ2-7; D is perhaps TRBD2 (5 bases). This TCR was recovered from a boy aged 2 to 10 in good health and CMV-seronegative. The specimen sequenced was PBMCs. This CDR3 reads CASSYSRWTDEQYF. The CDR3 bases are TGTGCCAGCAGTTACTCCCGGTGGACTGACGAGCAGTACTTC.